These 32 T cell receptor beta chains were sequenced from one sample in a study of T cell repertoires in cytomegalovirus infection. TCRdb ran MiXCR on the reads and lists one entry per CDR3 protein. This table holds around 800,000 distinct CDR3 sequences, 30% to 35% found once. Their antigens remain unidentified. The starting material was cultured CD8+ T cells from PBMCs, obtained from culture after CMV antigen stimulation. Every receptor here comes from a human donor in good health (CMV status not recorded). Some clones in this sample may be carry-over from other donors' samples.

The gene calls are TRBV27 and TRBJ2-1; D not resolved. The V gene lost 6 bases and the J gene lost 0 bases, with 12 bases spanning the gap. Germline values: CDR1 MNHEY, CDR2 SMNVEV (reference sequence). The CDR3 extends over 15 amino acids. CDR3 sequence reads: CASSSTILSYNEQFF. The CDR3 DNA is TGTGCCAGCAGCTCCACTATTCTCTCCTACAATGAGCAGTTCTTC.

A few counts support this clonotype. The rearrangement links TRBV19 to TRBJ1-5; TRBD1 matches 8 bases. The V gene's germline CDR1 is LNHDA and CDR2 SQIVND (reference sequence). CDR3 length: 16 amino acids. V lost 4 bases and J lost 2; bases outside the gene matches: 7. As DNA, the CDR3 is TGTGCCAGTAGTACTGGACAGGGCGTGGGCAATCAGCCCCAGCATTTT. Translating gives CASSTGQGVGNQPQHF.

This clonotype was counted a few times. The chain employs TRBV5-8 and TRBJ2-1; 8 bases line up with TRBD2. This CDR3 spans 14 amino acids. The V gene end was trimmed by 6 bases and the J gene end by 3 bases; junction bases not matched to a gene: 5. Germline assignment: CDR1 SGHTS and CDR2 YDEGEE. The CDR3 reads CASNQRGIYNEQFF. CDR3 bases: TGTGCCAGCAACCAGCGGGGGATCTACAATGAGCAGTTCTTC.

The gene calls are TRBV12-3 or TRBV12-4 and TRBJ2-2; D is uncertain. The CDR3 covers 14 residues. Trimming stripped 1 base from V and 5 bases from J, with 8 bases between. The CDR3 bases are TGTGCCAGCAGTTTAGTGCCGGTTACCGGGGAGCTGTTTTTT. This codes for CASSLVPVTGELFF.

The chain uses TRBV7-8 and TRBJ2-3; weak D call: TRBD2 (5 bases). CDR1 is SGHVS and CDR2 is FQNEAQ in the germline V gene. V lost 1 base and J 2 bases, leaving 13 bases between the germline ends. The CDR3 extends over 16 amino acids. The CDR3 region has the DNA TGTGCCAGCAGCTTAGACTGGCTAGCCGCCACAGATACGCAGTATTTT. This gives the protein CASSLDWLAATDTQYF.

The rearrangement links TRBV5-4 to TRBJ2-7; 16 positions match TRBD2. With V trimmed by 5 bases and J by 6 bases, 14 bases remained unmatched. Germline CDR1 reads SGHNT; CDR2 reads YYREEE (reference sequence). This CDR3 has 18 residues. The CDR3 nucleotides read TGTGCCAGCAGGCCACCCCAGGGACTAGCGGGGGGGCCGGTCGAGCAGTACTTC. Protein product: CASRPPQGLAGGPVEQYF.

The V call is TRBV7-3, the J call TRBJ2-5, with TRBD2 as a possible D gene (7 bases). The CDR3 runs to 16 residues. Trimming removed 0 bases at V and 5 bases at J, with 16 bases between. CDR1 and CDR2 (germline): SGHTA, FQGTGA. The CDR3 protein is CASSLTGGGGTETQYF. CDR3 nucleotide sequence: TGTGCCAGCAGCTTAACAGGGGGAGGGGGTACGGAGACCCAGTACTTC. The variable domain in full, with the rest retrieved from reference TRBV7-3 and TRBJ2-5, is GAGVSQTPSNKVTEKGKYVELRCDPISGHTALYWYRQSLGQGPEFLIYFQGTGAADDSGLPNDRFFAVRPEGSVSTLKIQRTERGDSAVYLCASSLTGGGGTETQYFGPGTRLLVL.

Only a few counts were recorded for this clonotype. The chain recombines TRBV7-6 with TRBJ1-5, with D unresolved. CDR3 length: 17 amino acids. Germline lookup yields CDR1 SGHVS and CDR2 FNYEAQ. With 3 bases removed from V and 0 bases from J, the gap between germline ends came to 15 bases. CDR3 nucleotide sequence: TGTGCCAGCAGCTTCCGTTCAGGACCCTATAGCAATCAGCCCCAGCATTTT. Amino acids: CASSFRSGPYSNQPQHF.

The chain couples TRBV2 to TRBJ1-1; D remains ambiguous. V was shortened by 7 bases and J by 6 bases, with 9 bases between the two germline ends. The length of the CDR3 is 11 residues. Per the germline V gene, CDR1 is SNHLY and CDR2 is FYNNEI. As DNA, the CDR3 is TGTGCCAGCACTGGCAGCCCTGAAGCTTTCTTT. This sequence encodes CASTGSPEAFF.

The chain combines TRBV28 with TRBJ2-4; TRBD1 or TRBD2 may be the D gene (6 bases each). V dropped 1 base and J dropped 3 bases, with 16 bases sitting between them. In germline, CDR1 is MDHEN, CDR2 SYDVKM. The CDR3 contains 17 residues. The CDR3 DNA reads TGTGCCAGCAGTTTATTCGTGGGGGGCTCGGGCAAAAACATTCAGTACTTC. Its protein is CASSLFVGGSGKNIQYF.

This clonotype is a singleton in its sample. CDR3 nucleotides: TGTGCCAGCAGTCCTACCCATACAGGGGGAGGGCAGTTCTTC. Translating it yields CASSPTHTGGGQFF. The chain carries TRBV6-5 and TRBJ2-1, with 8 bases that match TRBD1. The germline V gene encodes CDR1 MNHEY and CDR2 SVGAGI. V lost 5 bases and J lost 12; bases outside the gene matches: 12. The CDR3 totals 14 residues.

This sequence joins TRBV5-6 and TRBJ2-1; 9 nucleotides agree with TRBD1. Germline values: CDR1 SGHDT, CDR2 YYEEEE. V lost 4 bases to trimming and J lost 10 bases; unmatched junction nucleotides: 21. The CDR3 has 18 amino acids. CDR3 residues: CASSRVQGAPFHQREQFF. CDR3 DNA: TGTGCCAGCAGCCGAGTACAGGGGGCCCCATTTCACCAGCGGGAGCAGTTCTTC.

There are a few counts of this clonotype. The chain carries TRBV12-3 or TRBV12-4 and TRBJ2-1; 7 bases line up with TRBD2. With 3 bases clipped from V and 7 bases from J, the junction kept 9 bases outside the gene matches. CDR3 length equals 15 residues. CDR3 sequence (DNA): TGTGCCAGCAGTTTGAGCGGGGCGCTTAGGAATGAGCAGTTCTTC. Its translation is CASSLSGALRNEQFF.

The chain couples TRBV2 to TRBJ1-1; 9 bases align to TRBD1. J gave up 10 bases and V 6 bases, and 12 bases lay outside the gene matches. CDR1 is SNHLY, CDR2 FYNNEI, per germline. The CDR3 length is 14 residues. CDR3 residues: CASSIRDRVYGAFF. CDR3 bases: TGTGCCAGCAGCATCCGGGACAGGGTTTACGGAGCTTTCTTT.

In its sample, this clonotype was seen many times. CDR3 nucleotide sequence: TGTGCCAGCAGCTTAGCAGGTGAGCAGTTCTTC. The encoded protein is CASSLAGEQFF. The chain uses TRBV7-8 and TRBJ2-1, with D unclear. Trimming stripped 0 bases from V and 9 bases from J, with 3 bases between. Germline CDR1 reads SGHVS; CDR2 reads FQNEAQ. The CDR3 consists of 11 residues.

This clonotype was picked up many times. The CDR3 DNA sequence: TGTGCCAGCAGCTTCCGGGGGGGCTATTACAATGAGCAGTTCTTC. It encodes CASSFRGGYYNEQFF. J is TRBJ2-1 and V is TRBV7-2; TRBD2 matches 8 bases. V was pared by 3 bases and J by 4 bases, with 5 bases of the junction left unmatched. The CDR3 has 15 amino acids. The germline CDR1 and CDR2 sequences are SGHTA and FQGNSA.

Remarks on this clonotype: Given a much more abundant clone one base away, this may be a read error. The chain employs TRBV7-6 and TRBJ2-7, with 9 bases aligning to TRBD1. The CDR3 extends over 14 amino acids. Germline V lookup: CDR1 SGHVS, CDR2 FNYEAQ. CDR3 sequence (DNA): TGTGTCAGCGCCACCGGGACAGGGATCTACGAGCAGTACTTC. Protein sequence: CVSATGTGIYEQYF. Variable domain in full (rest from reference TRBV7-6 and TRBJ2-7): GAGVSQSPRYKVTKRGQDVALRCDPISGHVSLYWYRQALGQGPEFLTYFNYEAQQDKSGLPNDRFSAERPEGSISTLTIQRTEQRDSAMYRCVSATGTGIYEQYFGPGTRLTVT.

V usage is TRBV10-3 and J usage is TRBJ2-3, with 9 bases that match TRBD1. V lost 3 bases and J lost 4; bases outside the gene matches: 5. In germline, CDR1 is ENHRY, CDR2 SYGVKD. This CDR3 has 15 amino acids. The CDR3 here is CAISEFRQGADTQYF. The CDR3 DNA sequence: TGTGCCATCAGTGAATTCCGACAGGGGGCAGATACGCAGTATTTT.

V gene TRBV4-1 combines with J gene TRBJ1-2; D is perhaps TRBD1 (5 bases). Germline loops: CDR1 MGHRA, CDR2 YSYEKL. CDR3 length equals 13 residues. The germline V and J ends were trimmed by 0 bases and 8 bases, with 10 bases remaining between them. The DNA for the CDR3 is TGCGCCAGCAGCCAAGATAGGGGTGGGGGCTACACCTTC. Translating gives CASSQDRGGGYTF.

The V gene is TRBV5-4, the J gene TRBJ2-2; D ambiguous. The germline V gene encodes CDR1 SGHNT and CDR2 YYREEE (reference sequence). Trimming cost V 5 bases and J 6 bases, with 14 bases left between them. The CDR3 has 14 residues. Written as DNA, the CDR3 is TGTGCCAGCAGGGGCGGTCCGGGCTCCGGGGAGCTGTTTTTT. This encodes CASRGGPGSGELFF.

Concerning this clonotype: A junction boundary mismatches the germline segment, possibly from a read error. The CDR3 region has the DNA TGTGCTAGCAGCTTGAACAAAAGTTACTACAATGAGCAGTTCTTC. Protein product: CASSLNKSYYNEQFF. The V gene is TRBV7-6, the J gene TRBJ2-1; D gene ambiguous. The CDR3 loop spans 15 amino acids. The germline gives CDR1 SGHVS, CDR2 FNYEAQ.

This clonotype was seen a few times. This sequence joins TRBV20-1 and TRBJ1-2, with D perhaps matching TRBD1 (5 bases). CDR3 length: 16 residues. V was cut by 3 bases and J by 0 bases, with 17 bases left in between. Germline-derived CDR1 and CDR2 are DFQATT and SNEGSKA (reference sequence). CDR3 DNA sequence: TGCAGTGCTAGCCGGGACGGGTCCCTCTCTAACTATGGCTACACCTTC. Translating gives CSASRDGSLSNYGYTF.

This chain links TRBV28 with TRBJ2-3; 7 positions match TRBD2. J lost 3 bases, V lost 3 bases, and 3 bases had no gene match. The germline V gene has CDR1 MDHEN and CDR2 SYDVKM. The CDR3 is 14 amino acids. CDR3 protein: CASSFQRGTDTQYF. As DNA, the CDR3 is TGTGCCAGCAGTTTCCAGCGGGGAACAGATACGCAGTATTTT.

This clonotype was recorded many times. V usage is TRBV7-2 and J usage is TRBJ1-1; D call uncertain. V lost 7 bases, J lost 1 base, and 10 bases lay in between. Germline loops: CDR1 SGHTA, CDR2 FQGNSA. The CDR3 has 13 residues. The CDR3: CASTLGRNTEAFF. CDR3 sequence (DNA): TGTGCCAGCACCCTAGGGCGGAACACTGAAGCTTTCTTT.

The chain is built from TRBV7-8 and TRBJ1-1, with D possibly TRBD1 on 5 matching bases. V lost 5 bases, J lost 3 bases, and 16 bases lay in between. Germline values: CDR1 SGHVS, CDR2 FQNEAQ. The CDR3 loop spans 15 amino acids. CDR3 sequence: CASSQGHGLDTEAFF. The CDR3 DNA reads as TGTGCCAGCAGCCAAGGACACGGGTTGGACACTGAAGCTTTCTTT. Supplemented by reference TRBV7-8 and TRBJ1-1, the full variable domain reads GAGVSQSPRYKVAKRGQDVALRCDPISGHVSLFWYQQALGQGPEFLTYFQNEAQLDKSGLPSDRFFAERPEGSVSTLKIQRTQQEDSAVYLCASSQGHGLDTEAFFGQGTRLTVV.

This sequence joins TRBV4-3 and TRBJ2-1; perhaps TRBD1 as D (5 bases). Germline CDR1 and CDR2: LGHNA and YSLEER. The CDR3 length is 16 residues. Deletions cut 4 bases from V and 5 bases from J, with 18 bases between. CDR3 sequence (DNA): TGCGCCAGCAGCCTTAAATATCAGGGCACCCACAATGAGCAGTTCTTC. Protein: CASSLKYQGTHNEQFF.

This clonotype occurred a few times. The J gene is TRBJ2-1, the V gene TRBV27; D not resolved. V was trimmed by 5 bases and J by 4 bases, leaving 15 bases between them. The CDR3 loop spans 15 amino acids. The germline gives CDR1 MNHEY, CDR2 SMNVEV (reference sequence). CDR3 loop: CASSKEIKGYNEQFF. In DNA form, the CDR3 reads TGTGCCAGCAGTAAGGAAATTAAGGGATACAATGAGCAGTTCTTC.

This chain joins TRBV18 and TRBJ2-7, with D tentatively TRBD2 (6 bases). The germline gives CDR1 KGHSH, CDR2 LQKENI. CDR3 length: 17 residues. V dropped 2 bases and J dropped 0 bases, with 17 bases sitting between them. The CDR3 bases are TGTGCCAGCTCACCAGGAGGGCCGACGGACTACTCCTACGAGCAGTACGTC. Translating gives CASSPGGPTDYSYEQYV.

The chain joins TRBV10-3 to TRBJ2-7; D gene ambiguous. The CDR3 spans 13 residues. Germline V gene sequence: CDR1 ENHRY, CDR2 SYGVKD. The germline V and J ends were trimmed by 2 bases and 2 bases, with 7 bases remaining between them. The CDR3 here is CAISEEPTYEQYV. Here the CDR3 DNA reads TGTGCCATCAGTGAGGAACCAACCTACGAGCAGTACGTC.

The V gene is TRBV5-6, the J gene TRBJ2-2; TRBD2 might be the D (5 bases). CDR3 length: 15 residues. V was trimmed by 4 bases and J by 5 bases, leaving 15 bases between them. The germline CDR1 and CDR2 sequences are SGHDT and YYEEEE. The CDR3 region has the DNA TGTGCCAGCAGCAAAATAGAAAGAGGGACCGGGGAGCTGTTTTTT. Translation gives CASSKIERGTGELFF.

Many counts were recorded for this clonotype. One junction end disagrees with the germline gene, perhaps due to a read error. The chain recombines TRBV12-3 or TRBV12-4 with TRBJ1-5; 7 nucleotides agree with TRBD1. The CDR3 loop spans 12 amino acids. The CDR3 protein is CASRARDSDFFF. DNA of the CDR3: TGTGCCTCCCGGGCCCGGGACAGCGACTTTTTTTTT.

The chain has TRBV7-9 and TRBJ2-3; possibly TRBD2 for D (6 bases). The CDR3 is 14 residues long. Germline V gene lookup returns CDR1 SEHNR and CDR2 FQNEAQ (reference sequence). V was shortened by 8 bases and J by 2 bases, with 14 bases between the two germline ends. CDR3 sequence (DNA): TGTGCCAGCCGAGGGGAGGTTCCCACAGATACGCAGTATTTT. Protein product: CASRGEVPTDTQYF.